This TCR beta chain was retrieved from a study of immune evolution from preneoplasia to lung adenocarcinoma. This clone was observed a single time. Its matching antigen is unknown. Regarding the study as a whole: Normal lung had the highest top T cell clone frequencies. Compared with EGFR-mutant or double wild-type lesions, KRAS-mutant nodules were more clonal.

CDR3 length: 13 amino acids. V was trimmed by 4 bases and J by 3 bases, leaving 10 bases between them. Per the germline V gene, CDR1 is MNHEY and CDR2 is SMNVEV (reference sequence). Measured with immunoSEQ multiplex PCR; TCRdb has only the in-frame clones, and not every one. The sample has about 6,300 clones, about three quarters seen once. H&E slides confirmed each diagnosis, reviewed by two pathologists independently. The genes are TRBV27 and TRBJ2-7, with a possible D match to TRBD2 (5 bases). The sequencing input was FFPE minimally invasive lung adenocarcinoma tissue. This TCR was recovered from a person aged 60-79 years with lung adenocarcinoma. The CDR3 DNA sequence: TGTGCCAGCAGTTCAGGCAGCGGCTACGAGCAGTACTTC. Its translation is CASSSGSGYEQYF.